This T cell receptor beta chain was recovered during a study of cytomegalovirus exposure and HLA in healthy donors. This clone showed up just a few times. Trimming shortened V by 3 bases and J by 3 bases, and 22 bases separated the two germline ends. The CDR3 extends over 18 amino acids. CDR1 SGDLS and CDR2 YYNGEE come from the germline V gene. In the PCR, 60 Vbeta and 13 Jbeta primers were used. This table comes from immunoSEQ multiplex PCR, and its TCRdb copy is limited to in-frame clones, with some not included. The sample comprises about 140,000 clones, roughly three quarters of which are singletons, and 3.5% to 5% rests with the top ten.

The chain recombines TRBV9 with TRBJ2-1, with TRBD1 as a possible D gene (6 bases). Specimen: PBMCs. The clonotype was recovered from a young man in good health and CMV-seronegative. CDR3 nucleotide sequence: TGTGCCAGCAGCGCCCAGGGCCTGGGGGCCACGCTCTACAATGAGCAGTTCTTC. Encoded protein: CASSAQGLGATLYNEQFF.